A single sample gave rise to the 2 T cell receptor beta chains below, sequenced in a study of blood T cell repertoires in COVID-19 (dated by TCRdb to the early 2020s). Library method: the immunoSEQ multiplex PCR assay. TCRdb's version of the immuneACCESS table is confined to in-frame rearrangements and falls short of the full clone set. An unresolved V gene accounts for under half of the shortfall where checked; the remainder is of unknown origin. In all, the sample holds some 490,000 clones, and about nine tenths of those were seen once. Around 7.9% of the sample goes to the ten largest clones. Sequencing was carried out using PBMCs or T cells enriched from blood (not recorded which). These receptors all stem from a woman aged 60-75 years who had recovered from COVID-19.

The rearrangement uses TRBV29-1 and TRBJ1-6, with 9 bases lining up with TRBD1. V gave up 7 bases and J gave up 7 bases; unmatched junction bases: 5. The CDR3 has 13 residues. Germline V gene data show CDR1 as SQVTM and CDR2 as ANQGSEA. The CDR3 reads CSARTGANSPLHF. The CDR3, as DNA: TGCAGCGCTCGGACAGGGGCGAATTCACCCCTCCACTTT.

The chain combines TRBV6-5 with TRBJ2-7; D remains unclear. V lost 5 bases and J lost 3, with 11 bases in between. The CDR3 consists of 13 residues. The germline V gene has CDR1 MNHEY and CDR2 SVGAGI. As DNA, the CDR3 is TGTGCCAGCAGTCTTACAACAATCTACGAGCAGTACGTC. It is translated as CASSLTTIYEQYV.